These 12 T cell receptor beta chains originate from one sample sequenced in a study of T cells after posttransplantation cyclophosphamide. The naive gate required viable CD3+CD4+ or CD3+CD8+ cells with CCR7+CD45RA+CD45RO-CD95-CD27+CD28+ phenotype. The method was immunoSEQ multiplex PCR; TCRdb's version includes in-frame clones alone and lacks a portion of them. The profile shows tens of thousands of clones, 90% to 95% of them singletons. The sequencing input was naive CD4+ T cells sorted from blood. Source of these receptors: a man under 40 in good health and a related stem cell transplant donor.

The chain recombines TRBV28 with TRBJ2-7, with D perhaps TRBD1 (5 bases). V dropped 8 bases and J dropped 2 bases, with 19 bases sitting between them. CDR1 MDHEN and CDR2 SYDVKM come from the germline V gene. This CDR3 spans 15 amino acids. As DNA, the CDR3 is TGTGCCAGCCGTCCATCAGGGTTTATCCCCTACGAGCAGTACTTC. This translates into CASRPSGFIPYEQYF.

This sequence joins TRBV9 and TRBJ2-2; 13 bases match TRBD2. This CDR3 contains 17 residues. Germline CDR1 is SGDLS and CDR2 is YYNGEE. The V gene end was trimmed by 0 bases and the J gene end by 1 base; junction bases not matched to a gene: 0. CDR3 residues: CASSVGLAGGNTGELFF. CDR3 coding DNA: TGTGCCAGCAGCGTAGGACTAGCGGGGGGGAACACCGGGGAGCTGTTTTTT.

The chain couples TRBV29-1 to TRBJ2-1, with a tentative D call TRBD1 (8 bases). V was shortened by 4 bases and J by 10 bases, with 23 bases between the two germline ends. The CDR3 runs to 15 residues. Germline CDR1 SQVTM, CDR2 ANQGSEA. The CDR3 spells CSVALTGQEGGEQFF. The CDR3 DNA follows: TGCAGCGTTGCTCTGACGGGACAGGAGGGAGGGGAGCAGTTCTTC.

This clone has just a few counts. CDR3 in amino acids: CASSVERNTEAFF. The DNA of the CDR3 is TGTGCCAGCAGTGTAGAGAGGAACACTGAAGCTTTCTTT. This rearrangement joins TRBV6-4 to TRBJ1-1; D call uncertain. Germline CDR1 reads MRHNA; CDR2 reads SNTAGT. The CDR3 length is 13 residues. The V gene lost 4 bases and the J gene lost 1 base, with 7 bases spanning the gap.

This clone has a handful of counts. The V call is TRBV5-6, the J call TRBJ1-3; D ambiguous. The CDR3 consists of 15 residues. Germline loops: CDR1 SGHDT, CDR2 YYEEEE. Trimming removed 1 base at V and 1 base at J, with 9 bases between. The CDR3 DNA follows: TGTGCCAGCAGCTTGAAAACAGTGTCTGGAAACACCATATATTTT. Amino acids: CASSLKTVSGNTIYF.

The chain links TRBV27 to TRBJ1-5; D might be TRBD1 (5 bases). Germline CDR1 reads MNHEY; CDR2 reads SMNVEV (reference sequence). V lost 6 bases and J lost 2, with 5 bases in between. The CDR3 loop spans 12 amino acids. The chain's CDR3 is CASRQGNQPQHF. The CDR3 bases are TGTGCCAGCAGACAGGGCAATCAGCCCCAGCATTTT.

This clone occurred a few times. The chain recombines TRBV21-1 with TRBJ1-3; TRBD1 is taken as the D call from the table, unchecked against the DNA. TRBV21-1 is listed as a pseudogene. The CDR3 contains 15 residues. The CDR3 DNA follows: TGTGCCAGCAGCAAAGGGACAGACTCTGGAAACACCATATATTTT. This codes for CASSKGTDSGNTIYF.

The V call is TRBV7-3, the J call TRBJ2-5; 12 positions agree with TRBD2. CDR3 size: 16 residues. The germline V gene encodes CDR1 SGHTA and CDR2 FQGTGA. The ends lost 5 bases at V and 4 bases at J; junction bases unmatched: 8. CDR3 loop: CASSPKLAGGRETQYF. DNA of the CDR3: TGTGCCAGCAGCCCAAAACTAGCGGGGGGTCGAGAGACCCAGTACTTC. The whole variable domain, filled in from reference TRBV7-3 and TRBJ2-5, reads GAGVSQTPSNKVTEKGKYVELRCDPISGHTALYWYRQSLGQGPEFLIYFQGTGAADDSGLPNDRFFAVRPEGSVSTLKIQRTERGDSAVYLCASSPKLAGGRETQYFGPGTRLLVL.

This sequence joins TRBV19 and TRBJ1-6; 8 nucleotides match TRBD1. The CDR3 consists of 17 residues. Per germline, CDR1 LNHDA and CDR2 SQIVND (reference sequence). Trimming took 4 bases from V and 0 from J; bases not matched to a gene: 5. Here the CDR3 reads CASSRTGRSSYNSPLHF. CDR3 bases: TGTGCCAGTAGTAGGACAGGGCGAAGCTCCTATAATTCACCCCTCCACTTT.

J is TRBJ2-7 and V is TRBV7-9, with 10 bases fitting TRBD1. After removal of 3 bases from V and 3 bases from J, the junction contained 5 bases not matched to a gene. Germline CDR1 reads SEHNR; CDR2 reads FQNEAQ (reference sequence). The CDR3 covers 15 residues. This chain's CDR3 is CASSFGTGVVYEQYF. The CDR3 DNA follows: TGTGCCAGCAGCTTTGGGACAGGGGTGGTCTACGAGCAGTACTTC.

This chain connects TRBV4-2 to TRBJ1-2; perhaps TRBD1 as D (5 bases). Germline CDR1 LGHNA, CDR2 YNFKEQ. This CDR3 spans 14 amino acids. V gave up 1 base and J gave up 3 bases, with 9 bases separating them. CDR3 amino acids: CASSQVRVDYGYTF. The CDR3 DNA reads as TGTGCCAGCAGCCAAGTCAGGGTAGACTATGGCTACACCTTC.

The V call is TRBV4-3, the J call TRBJ2-5; D might be TRBD1 (6 bases). Looked up from germline, CDR1 is LGHNA and CDR2 is YSLEER. V was cut by 1 base and J by 4 bases, with 10 bases left in between. The CDR3 is 14 residues long. The CDR3 bases are TGCGCCAGCAGCCAAGGGGGGCGACCAGAGACCCAGTACTTC. Protein: CASSQGGRPETQYF.